Listed below are T cell receptor beta chains from one sample, sequenced in a study of identical twins. TCRdb itself ran the 5' RACE reads through MiXCR, one entry per CDR3 protein. The sample records 200,000 to 250,000 distinct CDR3 sequences, roughly 7% being singletons. These same records also appear under a second study, on yellow fever vaccine responses in identical twins.

What was sequenced was memory (CD45RO+) T cells sorted from blood. These receptors were taken from a woman aged 18-35 years in good health. Both conserved end residues are part of each CDR3. Each record gives: V gene, D gene, clone size, J gene, CDR3 protein, CDR3 DNA. A D gene is named only where the DNA matches it firmly. Some rows have no size entry. The others give once, few or many, or a class for an expanded clone.

v_gene: TRBV24-1; d_gene: -; abundance: many; j_gene: TRBJ2-5; CDR3aa: CATSDLASSGETQYF; CDR3nt: TGTGCCACCAGTGATTTGGCTAGCAGTGGGGAGACCCAGTACTTC
v_gene: TRBV6-5; d_gene: TRBD2; abundance: few; j_gene: TRBJ2-3; CDR3aa: CASSYKREAGTDTQYF; CDR3nt: TGTGCCAGCAGTTATAAGCGGGAGGCCGGCACAGATACGCAGTATTTT
v_gene: TRBV4-1; d_gene: -; abundance: few; j_gene: TRBJ2-1; CDR3aa: CASSQVTSRDEQFF; CDR3nt: TGCGCCAGCAGCCAAGTCACTAGCCGTGATGAGCAGTTCTTC
v_gene: TRBV7-8; d_gene: TRBD2; abundance: many; j_gene: TRBJ2-5; CDR3aa: CASSLAGLVEQTQYF; CDR3nt: TGTGCCAGCAGCTTAGCAGGACTAGTGGAACAGACCCAGTACTTC
v_gene: TRBV6-1; d_gene: -; abundance: few; j_gene: TRBJ1-5; CDR3aa: CASSVEQPQHF; CDR3nt: TGTGCCAGCAGTGTGGAACAGCCCCAGCATTTT
v_gene: TRBV5-6; d_gene: TRBD2; abundance: -; j_gene: TRBJ2-5; CDR3aa: CASSHSGRAGGETQYF; CDR3nt: TGTGCCAGCAGTCATAGCGGGAGGGCCGGCGGTGAGACCCAGTACTTC
v_gene: TRBV20-1; d_gene: -; abundance: few; j_gene: TRBJ2-3; CDR3aa: CSAHYRYTDTQYF; CDR3nt: TGCAGTGCCCACTATCGATACACAGATACGCAGTATTTT
v_gene: TRBV12-3/TRBV12-4; d_gene: TRBD2; abundance: many; j_gene: TRBJ2-1; CDR3aa: CASRRLAAGELNEQFF; CDR3nt: TGTGCCAGCAGAAGACTAGCGGCGGGAGAACTCAATGAGCAGTTCTTC
v_gene: TRBV4-1; d_gene: TRBD1; abundance: -; j_gene: TRBJ2-5; CDR3aa: CASSHSGQAQETQYF; CDR3nt: TGCGCCAGCAGCCATTCCGGACAGGCCCAAGAGACCCAGTACTTC
v_gene: TRBV20-1; d_gene: TRBD2; abundance: few; j_gene: TRBJ2-3; CDR3aa: CSAVAGGSTDTQYF; CDR3nt: TGCAGTGCCGTAGCGGGGGGGAGCACAGATACGCAGTATTTT
v_gene: TRBV7-7; d_gene: TRBD2; abundance: few; j_gene: TRBJ2-1; CDR3aa: CASSFGTSSNEQFF; CDR3nt: TGTGCCAGCAGCTTCGGGACTAGCTCGAATGAGCAGTTCTTC
v_gene: TRBV24-1; d_gene: TRBD2; abundance: -; j_gene: TRBJ2-2; CDR3aa: CAASDLVRGLAGGRGTGELFF; CDR3nt: TGTGCCGCCAGTGATCTAGTTAGGGGACTAGCGGGAGGCCGAGGCACCGGGGAGCTGTTTTTT
v_gene: TRBV20-1; d_gene: TRBD1; abundance: -; j_gene: TRBJ2-7; CDR3aa: CSARVPGTGDSYEQYF; CDR3nt: TGCAGTGCTAGAGTGCCCGGGACAGGGGACTCCTACGAGCAGTACTTC
v_gene: TRBV19; d_gene: -; abundance: few; j_gene: TRBJ1-2; CDR3aa: CASSIATLGGYTF; CDR3nt: TGTGCCAGTAGTATTGCGACCCTAGGAGGCTACACCTTC